A single sample is the source of the 12 T cell receptor beta chains below, sequenced in a study of regulatory T cells in long-lasting Graves disease. Through Arm-PCR of CDR3 regions and iRepertoire HTBI primers, TCR beta libraries were built. In TCRdb, the multiplex PCR reads were re-called with MiXCR into one record per CDR3 protein. Of about 430,000 distinct CDR3 sequences in the sample, about 15% are singletons; the top ten hold roughly 8%. Time point noted: newly diagnosed GD, antithyroid drugs for less than 3 months. Preparation of the TCR library used RNA extracted from PBMCs. The sample also formed part of further work on T cells in Graves' hyperthyroidism and ophthalmopathy.

This material consisted of peripheral blood mononuclear cells (PBMCs), taken at new diagnosis, from a patient treated with antithyroid drugs. The origin of the receptors is a woman in her forties with Graves disease.

This rearrangement joins TRBV10-3 to TRBJ2-2; a possible D gene is TRBD2 (5 bases). The CDR3 is made up of 15 amino acids. V lost 2 bases to trimming and J lost 6 bases, with 13 bases between them. Per the germline V gene, CDR1 is ENHRY and CDR2 is SYGVKD. The CDR3 nucleotides are TGTGCCATCAGTGAGACTAGAGGGTCGGCCGGGGAGCTGTTTTTT. This encodes CAISETRGSAGELFF.

This clonotype was detected many times. V gene TRBV2 combines with J gene TRBJ1-1; 8 nucleotides align to TRBD1. Germline CDR1 SNHLY, CDR2 FYNNEI. J was trimmed by 2 bases and V by 7 bases; bases with no gene match: 15. This CDR3 is built from 17 residues. The CDR3 sequence: CASTKRLTGGGNTEAFF. CDR3 nucleotide sequence: TGTGCCAGCACCAAGAGGCTTACAGGGGGTGGAAACACTGAAGCTTTCTTT.

This clonotype has a count of ten or more. This chain joins TRBV11-3 and TRBJ2-2, with D uncertain. Trimming took off 2 bases at V and 8 bases at J, with 9 bases between the two ends. The V gene's germline CDR1 is SGHNT and CDR2 YENEEA. The CDR3 has 13 residues. The CDR3 reads CASSLKFGGELFF. CDR3 coding DNA: TGTGCCAGCAGCTTAAAATTTGGGGGGGAGCTGTTTTTT.

There are many counts of this clonotype. The chain uses TRBV5-1 and TRBJ2-3; 9 bases align to TRBD1. The germline V gene has CDR1 SGHRS and CDR2 YFSETQ. The J segment lost 4 bases and the V segment lost 2 bases, leaving 11 bases of the junction unmatched. This CDR3 has 17 amino acids. The CDR3 here is CASSFPLETGGSDTQYF. In DNA, the CDR3 is TGCGCCAGCAGCTTTCCTTTGGAGACAGGGGGTTCAGATACGCAGTATTTT.

J is TRBJ2-1 and V is TRBV19; 10 nucleotides line up with TRBD1. This CDR3 is 13 amino acids long. Per germline, CDR1 LNHDA and CDR2 SQIVND (reference sequence). After removal of 3 bases from V and 12 bases from J, the junction contained 5 bases not matched to a gene. As DNA, the CDR3 is TGTGCCAGTAGTATGACAGGGGGCGAACGGCAGTTCTTC. Protein product: CASSMTGGERQFF.

In its sample, this clonotype was seen a few times. The chain carries TRBV3-1 and TRBJ1-2; 7 bases match TRBD1. CDR1 LGHDT and CDR2 YNNKEL come from the germline V gene (reference sequence). Trimming cost V 4 bases and J 3 bases; bases outside gene matches: 8. The CDR3 has 15 amino acids. CDR3 amino acids: CASSRPGQSHYGYTF. The DNA for the CDR3 is TGTGCCAGCAGCCGACCGGGACAGAGCCACTATGGCTACACCTTC.

In regard to this clonotype: At one boundary the junction diverges from the germline segment, which might be a read error. V gene TRBV10-3 combines with J gene TRBJ2-5; TRBD2 aligns across 8 bases. The germline CDR1 and CDR2 sequences are ENHRY and SYGVKD. The CDR3 extends over 14 amino acids. The CDR3 is CASSRTSSLETQYF. CDR3 coding DNA: TGTGCCAGCAGTCGGACTAGCTCCCTAGAGACCCAGTACTTC.

This clonotype was detected many times. The chain combines TRBV12-3 or TRBV12-4 with TRBJ2-7; 11 nucleotides agree with TRBD2. V was clipped by 6 bases and J by 4 bases; unmatched bases: 8. The CDR3 extends over 15 amino acids. CDR3 sequence reads: CASSGLLAGAYEQYF. CDR3 nucleotides: TGTGCCAGCAGCGGACTACTAGCGGGAGCGTACGAGCAGTACTTC.

This rearrangement joins TRBV19 to TRBJ1-1; D unresolved. The CDR3 is 15 amino acids. V lost 7 bases, J lost 5 bases, and 20 bases lay in between. Germline V gene data show CDR1 as LNHDA and CDR2 as SQIVND (reference sequence). The DNA for the CDR3 is TGTGCCAGTACCACCCCCCAAGGGAGGAGAACTGAAGCTTTCTTT. Its protein is CASTTPQGRRTEAFF.

As to this clonotype: A much larger clone sits a single nucleotide away, making a read error possible. The rearrangement uses TRBV14 and TRBJ1-6, with 8 bases that match TRBD1. Germline CDR1 SGHDN, CDR2 FVKESK. The CDR3 is 16 amino acids. The V and J ends lost 5 bases and 10 bases, in that order; junction bases with no gene match: 13. The DNA for the CDR3 is TGTGCCAGCAGCAGACCGGGACAGGTTAGAGAATCACCCCTCCACTTT. This gives the protein CASSRPGQVRESPLHF.

This clonotype was found a few times. A junction boundary mismatches the germline segment, possibly from a read error. The genes are TRBV19 and TRBJ2-1; 10 bases agree with TRBD1. The J call may be incorrect, as the DNA end agrees better with TRBJ2-5. CDR3 length: 16 residues. Germline V gene data show CDR1 as LNHDA and CDR2 as SQIVND (reference sequence). CDR3 amino acids: CTSSIDLTGGRETQYF. CDR3 in DNA: TGTACCAGTAGTATAGACCTGACAGGGGGCCGGGAGACCCAGTACTTC.

This clonotype was picked up many times. V is TRBV6-1 and J is TRBJ2-1; D uncertain. Germline values: CDR1 MNHNS, CDR2 SASEGT. V gave up 5 bases and J gave up 2 bases, with 19 bases separating them. This CDR3 is built from 17 residues. CDR3 in amino acids: CASSPLRSAVTYNEQFF. DNA of the CDR3: TGTGCCAGCAGTCCCCTGAGATCAGCTGTCACCTACAATGAGCAGTTCTTC.